The rows below give T cell receptor beta chains drawn from one sample of a study of T cell responses to AZD1222 COVID-19 vaccine. Generated by immunoSEQ multiplex PCR, the TCRdb table keeps only in-frame clones and is missing some. This repertoire shows approximately 130,000 clones, roughly 84% found once; its top ten account for 27%. The sample in question was peripheral blood, obtained 28 days after the second AZD1222 dose. These receptors originate from an adult who received the AZD1222 COVID-19 vaccine. The CDR3 runs from the conserved cysteine through the conserved F or W. The D gene is left open where the match is weak. A row's size may be missing; if present it is once, few, many or a size class.

j_call	v_call	clone_size	d_call	cdr3_aa	cdr3_nt
TRBJ1-6	TRBV6-2/TRBV6-3	once	TRBD1	CASSYPGQGSYNSPLHF	TGTGCCAGCAGTTACCCGGGACAGGGCTCCTATAATTCACCCCTCCACTTT
TRBJ2-1	TRBV30	.	TRBD2	CAWSPVGLAGAYNEQFF	TGTGCCTGGAGTCCCGTAGGGCTAGCGGGGGCCTACAATGAGCAGTTCTTC
TRBJ1-1	TRBV6-5	.	.	CASSRDTWFTEAFF	TGTGCCAGCAGTCGGGACACATGGTTCACTGAAGCTTTCTTT
TRBJ2-5	TRBV11-2	.	TRBD2	CASSQRTSGGARETQYF	TGTGCCAGCAGCCAACGGACTAGCGGGGGGGCCCGAGAGACCCAGTACTTC
TRBJ1-5	TRBV18	.	TRBD1	CASSPGTGRDQPQHF	TGTGCCAGCTCACCCGGGACAGGGAGGGATCAGCCCCAGCATTTT
TRBJ1-4	TRBV18	.	.	CASSLGTPATNEKLFF	TGTGCCAGCTCCCTCGGGACACCAGCAACTAATGAAAAACTGTTTTTT
TRBJ2-3	TRBV6-2/TRBV6-3	.	.	CASSLSGAKTDTQYF	TGTGCCAGCAGTTTATCGGGGGCGAAAACAGATACGCAGTATTTT
TRBJ2-5	TRBV6-2/TRBV6-3	.	.	CASSHREETQYF	TGTGCCAGCAGTCACAGGGAAGAGACCCAGTACTTC
TRBJ1-1	TRBV25-1	.	.	CASTDASGVYTEAFF	TGTGCCAGCACCGACGCCTCAGGGGTTTACACTGAAGCTTTCTTT
TRBJ1-2	TRBV28	.	.	CASSFRVSRYGYTF	TGTGCCAGCAGTTTTAGGGTCTCGCGCTATGGCTACACCTTC
TRBJ2-6	TRBV4-1	once	.	CASSQIVVQYSGANVLTF	TGCGCCAGCAGCCAAATCGTAGTACAGTACTCTGGGGCCAACGTCCTGACTTTC
TRBJ1-1	TRBV3-1/TRBV3-2	.	.	CASSRRSSTTNTEAFF	TGTGCCAGCAGCCGCCGGTCGTCAACTACGAACACTGAAGCTTTCTTT
TRBJ2-1	TRBV28	.	TRBD2	CASNVGGNSYNEQFF	TGTGCCAGCAACGTCGGGGGGAACTCCTACAATGAGCAGTTCTTC
TRBJ1-5	TRBV28	.	TRBD1	CASSGQGAMFSNQPQHF	TGTGCCAGCAGCGGACAGGGGGCTATGTTTAGCAATCAGCCCCAGCATTTT
TRBJ1-2	TRBV7-2	.	.	CASSLDTNYGYTF	TGTGCCAGCAGCTTAGATACCAACTATGGCTACACCTTC
TRBJ1-4	TRBV28	.	.	CASRAAGQGEEKLFF	TGTGCCAGTAGAGCAGCGGGGCAGGGAGAGGAAAAACTGTTTTTT
TRBJ1-5	TRBV2	.	.	CASSYSSNQPQHF	TGTGCCAGCAGCTACAGCAGCAATCAGCCCCAGCATTTT
TRBJ2-3	TRBV7-3	.	TRBD1	CASSRGQDDTDTQYF	TGTGCCAGCAGTCGCGGACAGGACGACACAGATACGCAGTATTTT
TRBJ1-1	TRBV5-1	.	TRBD1	CASSLGQGAEAFF	TGCGCCAGCAGCTTGGGACAGGGGGCTGAAGCTTTCTTT
TRBJ2-3	TRBV7-9	.	.	CASSLGSGADGTDTQYF	TGTGCCAGCAGCTTAGGGTCCGGGGCGGACGGCACAGATACGCAGTATTTT
TRBJ2-7	TRBV20-1	many	.	CSASKGRADEQYF	TGCAGTGCTAGTAAGGGGCGTGCGGATGAGCAGTACTTC
TRBJ1-5	TRBV30	.	.	CAWSPGGYPSQPQHF	TGTGCCTGGAGCCCCGGGGGATACCCGTCACAGCCCCAGCATTTT
TRBJ2-7	TRBV6-2/TRBV6-3	.	.	CASSRHRASGNEQYF	TGTGCCAGCAGCCGTCACAGGGCTTCGGGGAACGAGCAGTACTTC
TRBJ1-2	TRBV7-8	.	.	CASSQGDSYTF	TGTGCCAGCAGCCAAGGGGACAGCTACACCTTC
TRBJ2-2	TRBV7-2	.	.	CASSLLGGWNTGELFF	TGTGCCAGCAGCCTCCTTGGGGGATGGAACACCGGGGAGCTGTTTTTT
TRBJ2-2	TRBV19	.	.	CATVRRGNTGELFF	TGTGCCACGGTCCGGCGGGGGAACACCGGGGAGCTGTTTTTT
TRBJ2-1	TRBV9	.	.	CASSPSGTSNEQFF	TGTGCCAGCAGCCCATCGGGGACAAGCAATGAGCAGTTCTTC
TRBJ1-1	TRBV30	.	.	CAWSPGVMNTEAFF	TGTGCCTGGAGCCCAGGGGTTATGAACACTGAAGCTTTCTTT
TRBJ2-1	TRBV2	.	.	CASQVNNEQFF	TGTGCCAGCCAGGTAAACAATGAGCAGTTCTTC
TRBJ2-4	TRBV6-2/TRBV6-3	once	TRBD2	CASSYRPRLAGDKNIQYF	TGTGCCAGCAGTTACCGCCCCCGACTAGCGGGGGACAAAAACATTCAGTACTTC
TRBJ1-5	TRBV6-6	.	.	CASSLGGGQPQHF	TGTGCCAGCAGTTTAGGGGGGGGTCAGCCCCAGCATTTT
TRBJ2-2	TRBV28	once	TRBD2	CASSFGEGGELFF	TGTGCCAGCAGTTTTGGGGAGGGCGGGGAGCTGTTTTTT
TRBJ2-3	TRBV27	few	.	CASSFLTDTQYF	TGTGCCAGCAGTTTTTTAACAGATACGCAGTATTTT
TRBJ1-5	TRBV7-2	.	.	CASSLAPENQPQHF	TGTGCCAGCAGCTTAGCGCCTGAGAATCAGCCCCAGCATTTT
TRBJ1-5	TRBV19	.	.	CASSIVRSANRNQPQHF	TGTGCCAGTAGTATAGTGAGATCTGCTAATCGCAATCAGCCCCAGCATTTT
TRBJ1-4	TRBV7-8	.	.	CASSEGRGKLFF	TGTGCCAGCAGCGAAGGGCGCGGGAAACTGTTTTTT
TRBJ2-2	TRBV7-6	.	.	CASTRNAGAPVDTGELFF	TGTGCCAGCACGCGAAACGCCGGGGCGCCTGTGGACACCGGGGAGCTGTTTTTT
TRBJ1-1	TRBV5-6	.	.	CASSYAGRGNTEAFF	TGTGCCAGCAGTTATGCAGGGAGGGGGAACACTGAAGCTTTCTTT
TRBJ2-1	TRBV2	.	.	CASTRLDSYNEQFF	TGTGCCAGCACCAGACTAGACAGTTACAATGAGCAGTTCTTC
TRBJ1-5	TRBV28	.	.	CASSRDRPDGPQHF	TGTGCCAGCAGTAGAGACCGTCCGGACGGGCCCCAGCATTTT
TRBJ1-6	TRBV18	.	TRBD1	CASSAPGQQNSPLHF	TGTGCCAGCTCAGCACCGGGACAGCAAAATTCACCCCTCCACTTT
TRBJ1-5	TRBV2	.	.	CASKSAAGDLGRQPQHF	TGTGCCAGCAAGAGTGCCGCGGGGGATTTAGGTCGTCAGCCCCAGCATTTT
TRBJ2-2	TRBV27	few	TRBD1	CASSFRQGWGTGELFF	TGTGCCAGCAGTTTTAGACAGGGGTGGGGCACCGGGGAGCTGTTTTTT
TRBJ2-1	TRBV19	once	.	CASSLQGSEQFF	TGTGCCAGTAGTCTACAGGGCAGCGAGCAGTTCTTC
TRBJ1-2	TRBV7-2	.	.	CASTFRGKRYRYTF	TGTGCCAGCACTTTCCGGGGGAAACGCTATCGCTACACCTTC
TRBJ1-2	TRBV9	.	.	CASSVEDSSDGYTF	TGTGCCAGCAGCGTAGAGGACAGTAGCGATGGCTACACCTTC
TRBJ1-6	TRBV7-2	.	TRBD1	CASNIPGQGTNSPLHF	TGTGCCAGCAACATCCCGGGACAGGGGACGAATTCACCCCTCCACTTT
TRBJ1-1	TRBV6-6	once	.	CASRPQGGGAEAFF	TGTGCCAGCAGACCACAGGGTGGAGGCGCTGAAGCTTTCTTT